This T cell receptor (beta chain) was observed in a study of monozygotic twins with inflammatory bowel disease. This CDR3 spans 15 amino acids. Germline V gives CDR1 SGHTA, CDR2 FQGNSA. As for this clonotype: Its antigen is unknown.

Broader study findings: Among twins, concordant and discordant pairs did not differ in repertoire similarity, possibly from limited power. Against healthy co-twins, IBD patients had lower TCRbeta diversity (measured by inverse Simpson).

The template-switching step introduced UMIs that carried a 6-nucleotide sample barcode. TCRdb reanalyzed the 5' RACE reads, giving one entry per CDR3 protein sequence and no DNA. In total, the table holds approximately 420,000 distinct CDR3 sequences. The chain employs TRBV7-2 and TRBJ2-6; checking the TCRdb D call of TRBD1 is not possible without DNA. The sequence came from a human donor with ulcerative colitis or Crohn's disease, or a healthy co-twin of an affected twin (not recorded which). Sequencing input: blood. The CDR3 loop reads CASSRDSSGANVLTF.